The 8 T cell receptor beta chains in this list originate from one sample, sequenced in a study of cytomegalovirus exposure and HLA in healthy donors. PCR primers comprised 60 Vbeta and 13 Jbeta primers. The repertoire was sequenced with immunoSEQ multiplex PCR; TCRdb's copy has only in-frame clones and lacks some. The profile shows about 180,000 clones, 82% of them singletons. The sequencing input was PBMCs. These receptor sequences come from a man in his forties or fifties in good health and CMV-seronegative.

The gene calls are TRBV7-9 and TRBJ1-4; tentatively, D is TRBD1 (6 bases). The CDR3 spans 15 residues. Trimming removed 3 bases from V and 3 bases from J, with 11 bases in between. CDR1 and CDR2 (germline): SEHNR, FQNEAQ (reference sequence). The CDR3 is CASSFGGQPNEKLFF. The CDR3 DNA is TGTGCCAGCAGCTTCGGGGGGCAACCTAATGAAAAACTGTTTTTT.

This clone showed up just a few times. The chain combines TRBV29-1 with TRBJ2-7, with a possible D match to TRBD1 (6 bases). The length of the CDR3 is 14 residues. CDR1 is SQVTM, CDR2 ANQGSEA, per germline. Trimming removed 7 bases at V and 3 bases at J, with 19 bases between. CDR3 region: CSARIRGTFYEQYF. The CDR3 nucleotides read TGCAGCGCAAGAATCAGGGGCACCTTCTACGAGCAGTACTTC.

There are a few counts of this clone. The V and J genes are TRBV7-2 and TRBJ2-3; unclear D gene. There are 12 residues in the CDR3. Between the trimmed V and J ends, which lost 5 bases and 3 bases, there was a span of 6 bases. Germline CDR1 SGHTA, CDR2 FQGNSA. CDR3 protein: CASSTRTDTQYF. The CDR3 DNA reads TGTGCCAGCAGCACCCGGACAGATACGCAGTATTTT.

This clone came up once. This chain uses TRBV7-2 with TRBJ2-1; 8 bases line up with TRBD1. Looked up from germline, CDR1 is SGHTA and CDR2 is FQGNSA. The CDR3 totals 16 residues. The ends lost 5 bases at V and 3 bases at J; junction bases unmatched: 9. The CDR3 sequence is CASSPRTGTRYNEQFF. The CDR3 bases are TGTGCCAGCAGCCCCAGGACAGGGACCCGCTACAATGAGCAGTTCTTC.

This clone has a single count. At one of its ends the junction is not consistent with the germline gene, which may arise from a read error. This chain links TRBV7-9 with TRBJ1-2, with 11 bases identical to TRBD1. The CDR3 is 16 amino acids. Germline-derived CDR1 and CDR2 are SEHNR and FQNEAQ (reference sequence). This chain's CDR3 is CSSSPPLGQGAVGYTF. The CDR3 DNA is TGTTCCAGCAGCCCGCCTCTTGGACAGGGGGCGGTTGGCTACACCTTC.

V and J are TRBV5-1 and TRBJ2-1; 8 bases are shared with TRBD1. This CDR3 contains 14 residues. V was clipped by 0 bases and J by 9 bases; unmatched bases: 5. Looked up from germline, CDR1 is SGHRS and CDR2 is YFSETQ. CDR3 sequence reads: CASSLGGQVTEQFF. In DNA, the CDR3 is TGCGCCAGCAGCTTGGGGGGACAGGTGACTGAGCAGTTCTTC.

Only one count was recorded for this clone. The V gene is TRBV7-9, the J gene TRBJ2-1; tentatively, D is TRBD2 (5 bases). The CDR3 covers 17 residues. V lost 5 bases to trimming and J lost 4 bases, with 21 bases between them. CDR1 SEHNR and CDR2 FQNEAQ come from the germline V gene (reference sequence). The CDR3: CASSRGPIGVDYNEQFF. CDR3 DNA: TGTGCCAGCAGCCGAGGGCCCATCGGGGTTGATTACAATGAGCAGTTCTTC.

CDR3 amino acids: CAWSLRDRGRYGYTF. The CDR3 DNA is TGTGCCTGGAGTTTAAGGGACAGGGGACGTTATGGCTACACCTTC. The rearrangement links TRBV30 to TRBJ1-2; 10 positions match TRBD1. This CDR3 comprises 15 residues. Germline loops: CDR1 GTSNPN, CDR2 SVGIG (reference sequence). The trim removed 2 bases at V and 5 bases at J, leaving 8 bases unmatched.